This record concerns one T cell receptor (beta chain) sequence. Its target is unknown. The germline V gene has CDR1 SGHDT and CDR2 YYEEEE. The J segment lost 3 bases and the V segment lost 1 base, leaving 6 bases of the junction unmatched. The CDR3 contains 16 residues. This sample was taken from a study of CD8 T cells in ankylosing spondylitis. Overall study findings and caveats: Clones tied to disease were said to be significantly enriched in matched ankylosing spondylitis synovial fluid. Disease-linked clones, CD8+, were relatively rare in peripheral blood. Among TCR beta sequences, a motif of 7 to 9 highly homologous variants appeared characteristic of ankylosing spondylitis blood.

Construction of TCR beta libraries was performed using quantitative 5'-RACE with molecular barcodes. A single record per CDR3 protein comes from TCRdb applying MiXCR to the 5' RACE reads. The table records under 250,000 distinct CDR3 sequences, approximately 10% of them present only once. Sequenced sample: blood, either unsorted or a sorted T cell fraction (not recorded which). This clonotype originated in a male donor with ankylosing spondylitis or in good health (not recorded which). V is TRBV5-6 and J is TRBJ2-3; 9 bases fit TRBD1. CDR3 sequence: CASSLFRTGETDTQYF. The CDR3 nucleotides are TGTGCCAGCAGCTTGTTCCGGACAGGGGAAACAGATACGCAGTATTTT.